This is a list of T cell receptor beta chains from one sample in a study of blood T cell repertoires in COVID-19. Produced via immunoSEQ multiplex PCR; TCRdb's table is partial and in-frame only. The sample consists of 200,000 or so clones, around 84% of them appearing once. Sequencing was done on a sample of peripheral blood. These receptors came from a woman aged 80 or over with COVID-19, enrolled during active disease. Each CDR3 is given with its conserved first and last residue. D genes are given only for firm matches. Only some rows state a clone size, as once, few, many or a class for expanded clones.

size: NA; D: NA; J: TRBJ1-5; V: TRBV21-1; CDR3: CASSKVGTAYQPQHF; DNA: TGTGCCAGCAGCAAAGTAGGGACAGCATATCAGCCCCAGCATTTT
size: NA; D: NA; J: TRBJ2-7; V: TRBV27; CDR3: CASSRNREGYEQYF; DNA: TGTGCCAGCAGCCGCAACAGGGAAGGGTACGAGCAGTACTTC
size: NA; D: NA; J: TRBJ2-1; V: TRBV4-3; CDR3: CASSQVLTGNEQFF; DNA: TGCGCCAGCAGCCAAGTCCTTACTGGCAATGAGCAGTTCTTC
size: NA; D: NA; J: TRBJ1-6; V: TRBV30; CDR3: CAWTGGPYNSPLHF; DNA: TGTGCCTGGACTGGGGGCCCCTATAATTCACCCCTCCACTTT
size: NA; D: NA; J: TRBJ1-2; V: TRBV19; CDR3: CASNEGIGYGYTF; DNA: TGTGCCAGTAATGAGGGAATCGGCTATGGCTACACCTTC
size: NA; D: TRBD1; J: TRBJ1-3; V: TRBV6-5; CDR3: CASRRGQVAGNTIYF; DNA: TGTGCCAGCAGGAGGGGGCAGGTTGCTGGAAACACCATATATTTT
size: NA; D: NA; J: TRBJ1-6; V: TRBV3-1/TRBV3-2; CDR3: CASSQQYSPLHF; DNA: TGTGCCAGCAGCCAACAGTATTCACCCCTCCACTTT
size: NA; D: NA; J: TRBJ2-1; V: TRBV6-6; CDR3: CASSYFSGDNEQFF; DNA: TGTGCCAGCAGTTATTTTTCAGGGGACAATGAGCAGTTCTTC
size: NA; D: NA; J: TRBJ2-2; V: TRBV3-1/TRBV3-2; CDR3: CASSFGHSNTGELFF; DNA: TGTGCCAGCAGCTTTGGACACTCGAACACCGGGGAGCTGTTTTTT
size: NA; D: NA; J: TRBJ1-2; V: TRBV2; CDR3: CASRDPRRSYGYTF; DNA: TGTGCCAGCAGAGACCCTAGGAGGAGCTATGGCTACACCTTC
size: few; D: NA; J: TRBJ1-2; V: TRBV6-2/TRBV6-3; CDR3: CASSYSERNGYTF; DNA: TGTGCCAGCAGTTACTCGGAGAGAAATGGCTACACCTTC
size: NA; D: TRBD2; J: TRBJ2-1; V: TRBV4-3; CDR3: CASSQDMRQSGGPDNEQFF; DNA: TGCGCCAGCAGCCAAGATATGCGACAGAGCGGGGGCCCGGACAATGAGCAGTTCTTC
size: NA; D: TRBD1; J: TRBJ1-3; V: TRBV3-1/TRBV3-2; CDR3: CASSHPRGSGNTIYF; DNA: TGTGCCAGCAGCCACCCCAGGGGGTCTGGAAACACCATATATTTT
size: NA; D: NA; J: TRBJ1-2; V: TRBV7-9; CDR3: CASTKSGGLGGYTF; DNA: TGTGCCAGCACCAAGAGCGGGGGACTGGGTGGCTACACCTTC
size: NA; D: NA; J: TRBJ1-3; V: TRBV5-1; CDR3: CASSPSPSSGNTIYF; DNA: TGCGCCAGCAGCCCATCGCCGAGCTCTGGAAACACCATATATTTT
size: NA; D: TRBD2; J: TRBJ2-1; V: TRBV6-2/TRBV6-3; CDR3: CASSYSGTSLFF; DNA: TGTGCCAGCAGTTACTCAGGGACTAGTCTGTTCTTC
size: NA; D: NA; J: TRBJ1-5; V: TRBV15; CDR3: CATSNRQAVNQPQHF; DNA: TGTGCCACCAGCAACAGACAGGCGGTAAATCAGCCCCAGCATTTT
size: NA; D: NA; J: TRBJ2-5; V: TRBV5-1; CDR3: CASSLGRTQQETQYF; DNA: TGCGCCAGCAGCTTGGGAAGGACTCAACAAGAGACCCAGTACTTC
size: NA; D: NA; J: TRBJ1-6; V: TRBV11-2; CDR3: CASSPGLKGNGSPLHF; DNA: TGTGCCAGCAGCCCCGGACTTAAAGGCAATGGTTCACCCCTCCACTTT
size: NA; D: TRBD1; J: TRBJ1-5; V: TRBV2; CDR3: CASKGQGALNQPQHF; DNA: TGTGCCAGCAAGGGACAGGGGGCCCTGAATCAGCCCCAGCATTTT
size: NA; D: TRBD1; J: TRBJ1-1; V: TRBV18; CDR3: CASSRDRGSEAFF; DNA: TGTGCCAGCTCAAGGGACAGGGGTTCTGAAGCTTTCTTT
size: NA; D: NA; J: TRBJ1-2; V: TRBV28; CDR3: CASSLQGSYGYTF; DNA: TGTGCCAGCAGTTTGCAGGGGTCCTATGGCTACACCTTC
size: once; D: NA; J: TRBJ1-5; V: TRBV7-9; CDR3: CASSFQVNQPQHF; DNA: TGTGCCAGCAGCTTCCAGGTGAATCAGCCCCAGCATTTT
size: NA; D: NA; J: TRBJ2-3; V: TRBV5-1; CDR3: CASSLGTEGDTQYF; DNA: TGCGCCAGCAGCTTGGGGACAGAGGGAGATACGCAGTATTTT
size: NA; D: TRBD2; J: TRBJ2-7; V: TRBV18; CDR3: CASSPPASGGSYEQYF; DNA: TGTGCCAGCTCACCACCGGCTAGCGGGGGCTCCTACGAGCAGTACTTC
size: NA; D: NA; J: TRBJ2-1; V: TRBV5-1; CDR3: CASSPRDNSYNEQFF; DNA: TGCGCCAGCAGCCCCCGGGACAACTCCTACAATGAGCAGTTCTTC
size: NA; D: NA; J: TRBJ2-2; V: TRBV6-6; CDR3: CASRDAPGSPRGELFF; DNA: TGTGCCAGCAGAGACGCCCCCGGCTCGCCTAGGGGGGAGCTGTTTTTT
size: NA; D: NA; J: TRBJ1-2; V: TRBV5-5; CDR3: CASSPSTANYGYTF; DNA: TGTGCCAGCAGCCCCTCCACAGCTAACTATGGCTACACCTTC
size: NA; D: TRBD2; J: TRBJ2-3; V: TRBV7-6; CDR3: CASSPSSRRGGTDTQYF; DNA: TGTGCCAGCAGCCCAAGCAGCAGGCGGGGGGGCACAGATACGCAGTATTTT